The next 20 T cell receptor beta chains were all read from a single sample in a study of graft-versus-host responses after intestinal transplantation. Here immunoSEQ multiplex PCR was the method, and the copy in TCRdb shows in-frame clones only, minus some. The repertoire holds tens of thousands of clones, with 90% to 95% as singletons. The sample was PBMCs, taken around 790 days after a first intestinal transplant, on the day of a second. These receptors were collected from a human patient who received an intestinal transplant, so some T cells may come from the graft donor.

Written as DNA, the CDR3 is TGTGCCAGCGGGGGCCCCCAAGAGACCCAGTACTTC. Amino acid sequence: CASGGPQETQYF. The V and J genes are TRBV25-1 and TRBJ2-5; maybe TRBD1 (6 bases). Trimming took off 8 bases at V and 1 base at J, with 8 bases between the two ends. The CDR3 is 12 amino acids. Germline V CDR1 and CDR2: MGHDK, SYGVNS.

This sequence joins TRBV5-3 and TRBJ2-7; perhaps TRBD2 as D (5 bases). TRBV5-3 is noted as an ORF with a role that remains uncertain. The ends were cut back, 0 bases at V and 3 bases at J, with 13 bases in the middle. The CDR3 is 15 residues long. In DNA form, the CDR3 reads TGTGCCAGAAGCTTGGCCCGGGAACTTTACTACGAGCAGTACTTC. Protein sequence: CARSLARELYYEQYF.

This sequence joins TRBV6-1 and TRBJ2-1; D is uncertain. CDR3 length: 13 residues. Germline V gives CDR1 MNHNS, CDR2 SASEGT. V lost 1 base and J lost 7, with 8 bases in between. CDR3 sequence reads: CASSEGLRNEQFF. As DNA, the CDR3 is TGTGCCAGCAGTGAAGGACTGCGGAATGAGCAGTTCTTC.

The chain links TRBV2 to TRBJ1-1; TRBD1 matches 8 bases. The V gene end was trimmed by 8 bases and the J gene end by 4 bases; junction bases not matched to a gene: 12. Per germline, CDR1 SNHLY and CDR2 FYNNEI. CDR3 length equals 15 residues. The CDR3 nucleotides read TGTGCCAGCTCCGTAATCGGACAGGGAAGCACTGAAGCTTTCTTT. Its translation is CASSVIGQGSTEAFF.

The chain links TRBV28 to TRBJ2-5; D unclear. The end of the DNA fits TRBJ2-7 better, so the J call may be wrong. The CDR3 length is 13 residues. Germline CDR1 is MDHEN and CDR2 is SYDVKM. In DNA, the CDR3 is TGTGCCACCAGGACGGGCAGCTCCTACGAGCAGTACTTC. It encodes CATRTGSSYEQYF.

This clone has a single count. The chain employs TRBV7-2 and TRBJ2-3, with TRBD1 as a possible D gene (6 bases). The CDR3 has 14 amino acids. CDR1 is SGHTA, CDR2 FQGNSA, per germline. With 6 bases removed from V and 6 bases from J, the gap between germline ends came to 16 bases. CDR3: CASRGGGSVDTQYF. CDR3 in DNA: TGTGCCAGCAGAGGGGGTGGGTCCGTGGATACGCAGTATTTT. The full variable domain, completed using reference TRBV7-2 and TRBJ2-3, is GAGVSQSPSNKVTEKGKDVELRCDPISGHTALYWYRQSLGQGLEFLIYFQGNSAPDKSGLPSDRFSAERTGGSVSTLTIQRTQQEDSAVYLCASRGGGSVDTQYFGPGTRLTVL.

This clone was counted once. V is TRBV27 and J is TRBJ2-1; 9 positions agree with TRBD2. V shed 6 bases and J 7 bases; nucleotides not matched to a gene: 7. Germline loops: CDR1 MNHEY, CDR2 SMNVEV (reference sequence). This CDR3 has 14 residues. As DNA, the CDR3 is TGTGCCAGCAGATCGGGACTAGCTGGAAATGAGCAGTTCTTC. It encodes CASRSGLAGNEQFF.

V usage is TRBV5-1 and J usage is TRBJ2-7; 10 bases are a match to TRBD1. The CDR3 runs to 15 residues. CDR1 and CDR2 from the germline V gene are SGHRS and YFSETQ. V gave up 6 bases and J gave up 5 bases; unmatched junction bases: 11. CDR3 region: CASNRPGTGDHEQYF. In DNA, the CDR3 is TGCGCCAGCAACCGACCCGGGACAGGGGACCACGAGCAGTACTTC.

The V gene is TRBV28, the J gene TRBJ2-7; maybe TRBD2 (6 bases). Germline CDR1 and CDR2: MDHEN and SYDVKM. The ends were cut back, 3 bases at V and 1 base at J, with 13 bases in the middle. The CDR3 extends over 15 amino acids. The CDR3 sequence: CASSFPTGGSYEQYF. In DNA, the CDR3 is TGTGCCAGCAGTTTTCCCACAGGAGGGTCCTACGAGCAGTACTTC.

Regarding this clone: One end of the junction does not line up with germline, which may come from a read error. This rearrangement joins TRBV4-1 to TRBJ2-1; 7 nucleotides agree with TRBD2. Germline V gene lookup returns CDR1 MGHRA and CDR2 YSYEKL. CDR3 length: 14 amino acids. The DNA for the CDR3 is TGCGCCAGCAGCCAAGATGATAGGGCTAGCGGCTTCCTCTTC. Its translation is CASSQDDRASGFLF.

The gene calls are TRBV5-1 and TRBJ2-1; D gene uncertain. Trimming stripped 4 bases from V and 1 base from J, with 9 bases between. Germline V gives CDR1 SGHRS, CDR2 YFSETQ. The CDR3 runs to 14 residues. This CDR3 reads CASSSGRSYNEQFF. CDR3 sequence (DNA): TGCGCCAGCAGCAGTGGTCGGTCCTACAATGAGCAGTTCTTC.

The chain carries TRBV29-1 and TRBJ1-3; 11 bases match TRBD1. CDR1 and CDR2 from the germline V gene are SQVTM and ANQGSEA. The V segment lost 7 bases and the J segment 3 bases; nucleotides outside the gene matches: 2. The CDR3 runs to 13 residues. CDR3 coding DNA: TGCAGCGCCGGGACAGGGGGTGGAAACACCATATATTTT. It specifies CSAGTGGGNTIYF.

The J gene is TRBJ2-3, the V gene TRBV9, with TRBD2 matching 8 bases. This CDR3 has 15 amino acids. V lost 1 base to trimming and J lost 6 bases; unmatched junction nucleotides: 7. CDR1 is SGDLS, CDR2 YYNGEE, per germline. The CDR3 DNA reads as TGTGCCAGCAGCGTAAACCCAGCGGGAGCGGATACGCAGTATTTT. This gives the protein CASSVNPAGADTQYF.

This chain joins TRBV7-9 and TRBJ2-3; D perhaps matches TRBD1 (5 bases). Trimming left V 2 bases short and J 2 bases short, with 11 bases between. This CDR3 has 15 amino acids. Germline V gene sequence: CDR1 SEHNR, CDR2 FQNEAQ (reference sequence). The CDR3 loop is CASSLQGAVTDTQYF. Written as DNA, the CDR3 is TGTGCCAGCAGCTTACAAGGGGCGGTCACAGATACGCAGTATTTT.

The chain recombines TRBV10-1 with TRBJ2-7; 7 bases fit TRBD1. V lost 3 bases, J lost 2 bases, and 13 bases stayed unmatched. Germline CDR1 is WNHNN and CDR2 is SYGVQD (reference sequence). This CDR3 has 17 residues. The CDR3, as DNA: TGCGCCAGCAGTGACCGATCGACAGGGCAGGGAACCTACGAGCAGTACTTC. Its translation: CASSDRSTGQGTYEQYF.

The rearrangement uses TRBV27 and TRBJ1-1; perhaps TRBD1 as D (6 bases). V dropped 5 bases and J dropped 4 bases, with 17 bases sitting between them. CDR1 is MNHEY, CDR2 SMNVEV, per germline (reference sequence). The CDR3 length is 15 residues. CDR3 loop: CASSPQTGPGTEAFF. The CDR3 nucleotides are TGTGCCAGCAGTCCGCAGACAGGACCGGGCACTGAAGCTTTCTTT.

This clone has only a few counts. The V gene is TRBV2, the J gene TRBJ2-3; TRBD1 aligns across 9 bases. The J segment lost 0 bases and the V segment lost 7 bases, leaving 8 bases of the junction unmatched. In germline, CDR1 is SNHLY, CDR2 FYNNEI. The CDR3 has 16 amino acids. CDR3 bases: TGTGCCAGCACAAGGACAGGGGACCCTAGCACAGATACGCAGTATTTT. Amino acids: CASTRTGDPSTDTQYF.

The rearrangement links TRBV7-3 to TRBJ2-3, with a tentative D call TRBD1 (6 bases). The length of the CDR3 is 16 residues. CDR1 is SGHTA and CDR2 is FQGTGA in the germline V gene. V was cut by 3 bases and J by 2 bases, with 15 bases left in between. The CDR3 region is CASSFFPGHLTDTQYF. The CDR3 DNA is TGTGCCAGCAGCTTTTTCCCGGGACACCTCACAGATACGCAGTATTTT.

This clone was observed a single time. This chain joins TRBV6-6 and TRBJ2-5, with D possibly matching TRBD2 (6 bases). The J call may not be correct, given that the DNA end is closer to TRBJ2-7. This CDR3 has 13 amino acids. Per germline, CDR1 MNHNY and CDR2 SVGAGI (reference sequence). The CDR3 DNA sequence: TGTGCCAGCAGTTTTAGCGGAAACTACGAGCAGTACTTC. It yields the protein CASSFSGNYEQYF.

The chain employs TRBV5-4 and TRBJ2-5; 8 bases are shared with TRBD2. Germline loops: CDR1 SGHNT, CDR2 YYREEE (reference sequence). V trimming: 0 bases; J trimming: 3 bases; junction bases outside the gene matches: 10. The CDR3 covers 17 residues. The DNA for the CDR3 is TGTGCCAGCAGCTTGGCCGGGAGGGGGACTAGGAAAGAGACCCAGTACTTC. Amino acids: CASSLAGRGTRKETQYF.